The 26 T cell receptor beta chains given below trace back to one sample, sequenced in a study of neurological immune-mediated disorders. Time point indicated: longitudinal time-point 3. TCRdb itself ran the 5' RACE reads through MiXCR, one entry per CDR3 protein. The table has roughly 57,000 distinct CDR3 sequences, 7% to 10% seen once. Sequencing was done on a sample of PBMCs. The receptors were gathered from a woman aged 40 to 50 in good health.

This clonotype was seen many times. The rearrangement uses TRBV20-1 and TRBJ2-1, with TRBD1 matching over 9 bases. This CDR3 has 16 amino acids. The germline V gene has CDR1 DFQATT and CDR2 SNEGSKA (reference sequence). The V and J ends lost 0 bases and 10 bases, in that order; junction bases with no gene match: 13. The CDR3 DNA is TGCAGTGCTAGAGAGTACGGGACAGGGAAGGCAGCCGAGCAGTTCTTC. Residues: CSAREYGTGKAAEQFF.

This clonotype occurred many times. The chain links TRBV4-3 to TRBJ2-2; 8 bases are shared with TRBD2. CDR3 size: 17 residues. The junction had 7 bases not matched to a gene; V was cut back by 0 bases and J by 4 bases. CDR1 is LGHNA and CDR2 is YSLEER in the germline V gene. CDR3: CASSQDPAGASTGELFF. CDR3 in DNA: TGCGCCAGCAGCCAAGATCCAGCGGGAGCGAGCACCGGGGAGCTGTTTTTT.

This clonotype was detected many times. The rearrangement joins TRBV20-1 to TRBJ2-5; D remains ambiguous. The CDR3 totals 13 residues. V lost 7 bases and J lost 2, with 14 bases in between. Germline V gene sequence: CDR1 DFQATT, CDR2 SNEGSKA (reference sequence). DNA of the CDR3: TGCAGTGTCCCGTCCCGCTTACAAGAGACCCAGTACTTC. Translation: CSVPSRLQETQYF.

Within the sample, this clonotype is medium-sized. The rearrangement joins TRBV5-1 to TRBJ2-1; D is perhaps TRBD2 (6 bases). Germline lookup yields CDR1 SGHRS and CDR2 YFSETQ. Trimming pared 1 base from V and 6 bases from J, leaving 14 bases between. The CDR3 has 15 amino acids. CDR3 loop: CASSLLGGSANEQFF. For the CDR3, the DNA is TGCGCCAGCAGCTTGCTGGGAGGCTCGGCCAATGAGCAGTTCTTC.

This clonotype occurred many times. The rearrangement links TRBV18 to TRBJ2-6; a weak D match, TRBD1 (5 bases). V lost 6 bases to trimming and J lost 0 bases, with 15 bases between them. Germline V gene sequence: CDR1 KGHSH, CDR2 LQKENI. This CDR3 contains 17 residues. Here the CDR3 reads CASSLELQGSGANVLTF. For the CDR3, the DNA is TGTGCCAGCTCCCTTGAACTCCAGGGCTCTGGGGCCAACGTCCTGACTTTC.

This clonotype occurred a few times. V and J are TRBV5-1 and TRBJ2-1; perhaps TRBD1 as D (5 bases). This CDR3 has 15 amino acids. Germline V gives CDR1 SGHRS, CDR2 YFSETQ. Deletions cut 2 bases from V and 3 bases from J, with 12 bases between. The CDR3 nucleotides are TGCGCCAGCAGCTTAGGCAGGGCTGACTACAATGAGCAGTTCTTC. It is translated as CASSLGRADYNEQFF. The variable domain in full, with the rest retrieved from reference TRBV5-1 and TRBJ2-1, is KAGVTQTPRYLIKTRGQQVTLSCSPISGHRSVSWYQQTPGQGLQFLFEYFSETQRNKGNFPGRFSGRQFSNSRSEMNVSTLELGDSALYLCASSLGRADYNEQFFGPGTRLTVL.

Judged by abundance, this clonotype is medium-sized. The V call is TRBV15, the J call TRBJ1-1; D call uncertain. V gave up 0 bases and J gave up 1 base, with 6 bases separating them. This CDR3 is built from 14 residues. Germline CDR1 is LNHNV and CDR2 is YYDKDF (reference sequence). CDR3 region: CATSRDGPNTEAFF. The CDR3 DNA sequence: TGTGCCACCAGCAGAGATGGCCCGAACACTGAAGCTTTCTTT.

The sample holds many counts of this clonotype. The CDR3 sequence: CSVAGVGVDTQYF. CDR3 DNA: TGCAGCGTTGCGGGTGTCGGAGTAGATACGCAGTATTTT. The rearrangement uses TRBV29-1 and TRBJ2-3; unclear D gene. V lost 4 bases to trimming and J lost 5 bases, with 13 bases between them. Looked up from germline, CDR1 is SQVTM and CDR2 is ANQGSEA. This CDR3 comprises 13 residues.

In this sample, this clonotype turned up many times. This chain joins TRBV12-3 or TRBV12-4 and TRBJ1-6; D may be TRBD1 (5 bases). This CDR3 has 13 residues. Trimming cost V 8 bases and J 8 bases, with 13 bases left between them. The CDR3 sequence is CASSGDGYSPLHF. CDR3 coding DNA: TGTGCCAGCTCGGGGGACGGGTATTCACCCCTCCACTTT.

The table lists this clonotype with many counts. CDR3 nucleotide sequence: TGTGCCAGCAGTCACCACGCGGAGGAGACCCAGTACTTC. It codes for CASSHHAEETQYF. The chain joins TRBV6-5 to TRBJ2-5, with D hard to call. The CDR3 runs to 13 residues. V dropped 5 bases and J dropped 5 bases, with 12 bases sitting between them. Germline V gene lookup returns CDR1 MNHEY and CDR2 SVGAGI.

This clonotype was seen repeatedly, ten times or more. The J gene is TRBJ1-4, the V gene TRBV7-2; possibly TRBD1 for D (5 bases). V lost 3 bases to trimming and J lost 8 bases, with 7 bases between them. CDR1 is SGHTA and CDR2 is FQGNSA in the germline V gene. This CDR3 has 12 residues. The CDR3 loop reads CASSLRTEKLFF. DNA for the CDR3: TGTGCCAGCAGCTTGCGGACAGAAAAACTGTTTTTT. The complete variable domain, with remaining parts taken from reference TRBV7-2 and TRBJ1-4, reads GAGVSQSPSNKVTEKGKDVELRCDPISGHTALYWYRQSLGQGLEFLIYFQGNSAPDKSGLPSDRFSAERTGGSVSTLTIQRTQQEDSAVYLCASSLRTEKLFFGSGTQLSVL.

This clonotype was observed many times. The chain links TRBV5-5 to TRBJ2-2; 9 nucleotides agree with TRBD2. V lost 0 bases to trimming and J lost 3 bases; unmatched junction nucleotides: 0. The CDR3 runs 15 residues. Looked up from germline, CDR1 is SGHKS and CDR2 is YYEKEE (reference sequence). The CDR3 coding sequence is TGTGCCAGCAGCTTGGGACTAGCGGACACCGGGGAGCTGTTTTTT. Protein: CASSLGLADTGELFF. Full variable domain (missing parts from reference TRBV5-5 and TRBJ2-2): DAGVTQSPTHLIKTRGQQVTLRCSPISGHKSVSWYQQVLGQGPQFIFQYYEKEERGRGNFPDRFSARQFPNYSSELNVNALLLGDSALYLCASSLGLADTGELFFGEGSRLTVL.

Ten or more counts support this clonotype. The chain couples TRBV6-5 to TRBJ1-1; D unclear. The germline V gene has CDR1 MNHEY and CDR2 SVGAGI. The length of the CDR3 is 16 residues. V was clipped by 0 bases and J by 4 bases, with 15 bases between them. This CDR3 is CASSYSKVGAGTEAFF. In nucleotides, the CDR3 is TGTGCCAGCAGTTACTCGAAAGTGGGCGCGGGCACTGAAGCTTTCTTT.

This clonotype was counted many times. The rearrangement joins TRBV6-2 or TRBV6-3 to TRBJ2-2; D gene ambiguous. The CDR3 spans 12 residues. The germline gives CDR1 MNHEY, CDR2 SVGEGT. V was shortened by 9 bases and J by 1 base, with 6 bases between the two germline ends. CDR3 amino acids: CASHRNTGELFF. The CDR3 nucleotides are TGTGCCAGTCACAGGAACACCGGGGAGCTGTTTTTT.

There are many counts of this clonotype. In DNA, the CDR3 is TGCGCCAGCAGTAGGGGTAGGACAGCTAACACTGAAGCTTTCTTT. Amino acid sequence: CASSRGRTANTEAFF. The gene calls are TRBV10-2 and TRBJ1-1; D may be TRBD1 (6 bases). The CDR3 runs to 15 residues. The germline gives CDR1 WSHSY, CDR2 SAAADI. V lost 5 bases and J 2 bases, leaving 15 bases between the germline ends.

This clonotype showed up just a few times. The genes are TRBV6-2 or TRBV6-3 and TRBJ2-6; 7 bases are a match to TRBD2. With V trimmed by 10 bases and J by 2 bases, 8 bases remained unmatched. Germline loops: CDR1 MNHEY, CDR2 SVGEGT. CDR3 size: 15 residues. Here the CDR3 DNA reads TGTGCCATCGAGAGTGGGACTACTGGGGCCAACGTCCTGACTTTC. Translating it yields CAIESGTTGANVLTF.

This clonotype was observed a few times. The chain links TRBV5-5 to TRBJ2-6; D might be TRBD1 (6 bases). Germline V gene sequence: CDR1 SGHKS, CDR2 YYEKEE (reference sequence). The CDR3 has 19 residues. V shed 3 bases and J shed 2 bases, with 21 bases lying between them. CDR3: CASSSPRDKGPAGANVLTF. The CDR3 DNA follows: TGTGCCAGCAGCTCCCCCCGGGACAAGGGCCCCGCTGGGGCCAACGTCCTGACTTTC.

This clonotype was observed at least ten times. The chain joins TRBV10-3 to TRBJ2-7; 12 nucleotides line up with TRBD2. The CDR3 spans 16 residues. CDR1 ENHRY and CDR2 SYGVKD come from the germline V gene. The trim removed 2 bases at V and 2 bases at J, leaving 4 bases unmatched. This chain's CDR3 is CAISEATSGGTYEQYF. CDR3 in DNA: TGTGCCATCAGTGAGGCGACTAGCGGGGGCACCTACGAGCAGTACTTC.

The gene calls are TRBV4-3 and TRBJ2-7; D gene uncertain. Trimming took off 1 base at V and 3 bases at J, with 13 bases between the two ends. The CDR3 has 15 residues. Looked up from germline, CDR1 is LGHNA and CDR2 is YSLEER. The CDR3 protein is CASSQVYPGFYEQYF. The CDR3 bases are TGCGCCAGCAGCCAAGTCTACCCGGGTTTCTACGAGCAGTACTTC.

This clonotype was found many times. This chain connects TRBV6-1 to TRBJ2-2; TRBD1 is a possible D gene (6 bases). Germline V gives CDR1 MNHNS, CDR2 SASEGT. Between the trimmed V and J ends, which lost 7 bases and 0 bases, there was a span of 9 bases. The CDR3 totals 14 residues. CDR3: CASKGVANTGELFF. The CDR3 bases are TGTGCCAGCAAGGGGGTAGCGAACACCGGGGAGCTGTTTTTT.

This clonotype has at least ten counts. CDR3 in DNA: TGTGCCAGCAGCTTAGGGTCTAGCGTCAGCACAGATACGCAGTATTTT. This gives the protein CASSLGSSVSTDTQYF. V gene TRBV7-9 combines with J gene TRBJ2-3, with TRBD2 as a possible D gene (6 bases). The germline V gene has CDR1 SEHNR and CDR2 FQNEAQ (reference sequence). The CDR3 consists of 16 residues. V lost 1 base and J lost 0, with 11 bases in between.

This clonotype was detected a few times. The chain combines TRBV30 with TRBJ2-4; D gene ambiguous. Germline loops: CDR1 GTSNPN, CDR2 SVGIG (reference sequence). CDR3 length: 14 residues. V gave up 2 bases and J gave up 0 bases, with 8 bases separating them. This CDR3 is CAWSPTLAKNIQYF. The DNA for the CDR3 is TGTGCCTGGAGTCCCACTCTAGCCAAAAACATTCAGTACTTC.

There are many counts of this clonotype. The chain joins TRBV5-1 to TRBJ2-3, with D possibly TRBD1 on 5 matching bases. Germline V gene sequence: CDR1 SGHRS, CDR2 YFSETQ. The CDR3 length is 15 residues. Trimming pared 0 bases from V and 2 bases from J, leaving 10 bases between. The CDR3 reads CASSLVGVYTDTQYF. For the CDR3, the DNA is TGCGCCAGCAGCTTGGTAGGGGTCTACACAGATACGCAGTATTTT.

The rearrangement joins TRBV12-3 or TRBV12-4 to TRBJ1-5; no clear D gene. Trimming removed 5 bases at V and 3 bases at J, with 11 bases between. The CDR3 length is 14 residues. CDR3 residues: CASSPPNDNQPQHF. The CDR3 nucleotides are TGTGCCAGCAGTCCCCCCAATGACAATCAGCCCCAGCATTTT.

This clonotype was seen many times. V and J are TRBV5-1 and TRBJ1-1; possible D gene TRBD1, 5 bases. CDR1 is SGHRS, CDR2 YFSETQ, per germline. The germline V and J ends were trimmed by 2 bases and 4 bases, with 12 bases remaining between them. CDR3 length equals 14 residues. The CDR3 is CASSFGTVITEAFF. CDR3 coding DNA: TGCGCCAGCAGCTTCGGGACCGTGATCACTGAAGCTTTCTTT.

This clonotype was recorded many times. The J gene is TRBJ1-2, the V gene TRBV5-5; D perhaps matches TRBD1 (5 bases). The CDR3 length is 15 residues. Trimming pared 0 bases from V and 10 bases from J, leaving 19 bases between. Germline values: CDR1 SGHKS, CDR2 YYEKEE (reference sequence). CDR3 DNA sequence: TGTGCCAGCAGCTTGGGTACCGGGACCCCGGCAACCTACACCTTC. Its translation is CASSLGTGTPATYTF. The entire variable domain, with the rest obtained from reference TRBV5-5 and TRBJ1-2, is as follows: DAGVTQSPTHLIKTRGQQVTLRCSPISGHKSVSWYQQVLGQGPQFIFQYYEKEERGRGNFPDRFSARQFPNYSSELNVNALLLGDSALYLCASSLGTGTPATYTFGSGTRLTVV.